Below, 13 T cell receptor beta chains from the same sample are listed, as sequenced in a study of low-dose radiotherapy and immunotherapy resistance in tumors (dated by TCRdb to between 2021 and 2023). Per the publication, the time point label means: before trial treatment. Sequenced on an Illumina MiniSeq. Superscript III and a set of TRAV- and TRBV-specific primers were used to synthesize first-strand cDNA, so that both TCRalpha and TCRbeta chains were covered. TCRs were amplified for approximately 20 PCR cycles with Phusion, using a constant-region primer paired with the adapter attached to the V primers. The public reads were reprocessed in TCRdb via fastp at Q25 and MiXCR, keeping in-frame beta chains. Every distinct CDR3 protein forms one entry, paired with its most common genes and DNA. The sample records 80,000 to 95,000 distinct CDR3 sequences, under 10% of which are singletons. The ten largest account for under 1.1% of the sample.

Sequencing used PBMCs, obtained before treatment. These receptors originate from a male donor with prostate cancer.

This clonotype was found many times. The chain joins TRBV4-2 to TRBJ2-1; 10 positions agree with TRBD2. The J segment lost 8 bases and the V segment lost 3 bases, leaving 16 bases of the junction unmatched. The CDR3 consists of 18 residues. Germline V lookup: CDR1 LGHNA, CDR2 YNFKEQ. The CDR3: CASSHGSLSSGSTDEQFF. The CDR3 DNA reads TGTGCCAGCAGCCACGGTAGCCTATCTAGCGGGAGTACCGATGAGCAGTTCTTC.

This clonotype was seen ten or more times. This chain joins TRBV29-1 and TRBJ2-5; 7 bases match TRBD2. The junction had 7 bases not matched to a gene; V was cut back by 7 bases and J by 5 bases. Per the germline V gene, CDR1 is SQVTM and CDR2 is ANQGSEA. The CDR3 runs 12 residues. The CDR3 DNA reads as TGCAGCGCCCAGGGACTATCGGAGACCCAGTACTTC. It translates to CSAQGLSETQYF.

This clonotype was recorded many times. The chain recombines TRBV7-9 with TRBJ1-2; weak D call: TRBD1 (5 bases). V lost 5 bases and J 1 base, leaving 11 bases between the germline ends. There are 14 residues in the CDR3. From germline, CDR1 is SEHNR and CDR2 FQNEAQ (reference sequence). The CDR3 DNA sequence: TGTGCCAGCAGCCGCCTGACAGTTAACTATGGCTACACCTTC. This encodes CASSRLTVNYGYTF.

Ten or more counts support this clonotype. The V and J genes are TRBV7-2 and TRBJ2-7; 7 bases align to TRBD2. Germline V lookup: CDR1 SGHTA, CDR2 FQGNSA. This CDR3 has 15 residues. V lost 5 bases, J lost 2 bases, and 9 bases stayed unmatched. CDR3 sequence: CASSMASGLTYEQYF. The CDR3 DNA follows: TGTGCCAGCAGCATGGCTAGCGGACTAACCTACGAGCAGTACTTC.

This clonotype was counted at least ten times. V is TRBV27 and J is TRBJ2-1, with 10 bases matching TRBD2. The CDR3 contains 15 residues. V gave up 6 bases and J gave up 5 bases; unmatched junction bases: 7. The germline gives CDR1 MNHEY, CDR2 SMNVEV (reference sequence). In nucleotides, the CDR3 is TGTGCCAGCAGGAGTAGCGGGAGGACGAACAATGAGCAGTTCTTC. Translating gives CASRSSGRTNNEQFF.

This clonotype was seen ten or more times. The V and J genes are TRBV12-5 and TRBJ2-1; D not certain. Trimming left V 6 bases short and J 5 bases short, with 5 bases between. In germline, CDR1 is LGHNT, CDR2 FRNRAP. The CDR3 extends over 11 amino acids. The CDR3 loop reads CASGLNNEQFF. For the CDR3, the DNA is TGTGCTAGTGGGCTAAACAATGAGCAGTTCTTC. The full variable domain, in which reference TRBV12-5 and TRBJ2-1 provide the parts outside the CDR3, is DARVTQTPRHKVTEMGQEVTMRCQPILGHNTVFWYRQTMMQGLELLAYFRNRAPLDDSGMPKDRFSAEMPDATLATLKIQPSEPRDSAVYFCASGLNNEQFFGPGTRLTVL.

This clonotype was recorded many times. The CDR3 sequence: CASSRGTGQAFF. CDR3 coding DNA: TGTGCCAGCAGTCGTGGGACAGGGCAAGCTTTCTTT. This rearrangement joins TRBV11-3 to TRBJ1-1, with 9 bases fitting TRBD1. V shed 6 bases, J shed 9 bases, and the junction held 5 bases outside the gene matches. The germline gives CDR1 SGHNT, CDR2 YENEEA. There are 12 residues in the CDR3.

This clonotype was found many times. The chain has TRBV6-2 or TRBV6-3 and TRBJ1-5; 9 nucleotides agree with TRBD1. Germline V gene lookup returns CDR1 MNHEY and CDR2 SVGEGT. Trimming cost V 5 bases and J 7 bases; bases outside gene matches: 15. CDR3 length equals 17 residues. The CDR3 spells CASSKDRGTLSGQPQHF. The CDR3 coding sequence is TGTGCCAGCAGTAAGGACAGGGGAACCCTCTCCGGGCAGCCCCAGCATTTT.

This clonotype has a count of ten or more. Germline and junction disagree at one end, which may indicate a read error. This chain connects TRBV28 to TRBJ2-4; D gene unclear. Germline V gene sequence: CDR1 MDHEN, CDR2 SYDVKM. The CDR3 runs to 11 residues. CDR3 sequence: CASSLGGSLHF. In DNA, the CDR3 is TGTGCCAGCAGTTTAGGTGGCAGTTTGCACTTC.

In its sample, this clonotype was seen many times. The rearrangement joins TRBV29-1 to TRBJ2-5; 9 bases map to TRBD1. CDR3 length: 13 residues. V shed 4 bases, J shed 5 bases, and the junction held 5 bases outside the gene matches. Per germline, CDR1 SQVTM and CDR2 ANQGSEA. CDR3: CSVGTGVPETQYF. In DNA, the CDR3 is TGCAGCGTTGGGACAGGGGTCCCTGAGACCCAGTACTTC.

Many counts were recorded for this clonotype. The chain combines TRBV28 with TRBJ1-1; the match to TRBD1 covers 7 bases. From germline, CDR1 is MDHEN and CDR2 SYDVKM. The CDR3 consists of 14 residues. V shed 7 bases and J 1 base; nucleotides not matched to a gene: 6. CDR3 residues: CASKAGQWNTEAFF. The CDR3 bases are TGTGCCAGCAAAGCGGGACAGTGGAACACTGAAGCTTTCTTT.

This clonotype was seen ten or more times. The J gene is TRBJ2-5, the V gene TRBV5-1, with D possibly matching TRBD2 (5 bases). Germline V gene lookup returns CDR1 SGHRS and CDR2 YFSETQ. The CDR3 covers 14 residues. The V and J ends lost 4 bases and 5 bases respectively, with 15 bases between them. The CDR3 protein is CASSGQSAVETQYF. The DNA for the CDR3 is TGCGCCAGCAGCGGTCAATCAGCGGTGGAGACCCAGTACTTC.

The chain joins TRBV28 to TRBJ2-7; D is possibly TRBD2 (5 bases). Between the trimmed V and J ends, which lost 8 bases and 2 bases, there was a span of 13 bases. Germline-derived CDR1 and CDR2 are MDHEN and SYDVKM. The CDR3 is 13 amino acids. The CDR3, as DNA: TGTGCCAGCCGAGCGCGGGCGCCCTACGAGCAGTACTTC. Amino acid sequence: CASRARAPYEQYF.